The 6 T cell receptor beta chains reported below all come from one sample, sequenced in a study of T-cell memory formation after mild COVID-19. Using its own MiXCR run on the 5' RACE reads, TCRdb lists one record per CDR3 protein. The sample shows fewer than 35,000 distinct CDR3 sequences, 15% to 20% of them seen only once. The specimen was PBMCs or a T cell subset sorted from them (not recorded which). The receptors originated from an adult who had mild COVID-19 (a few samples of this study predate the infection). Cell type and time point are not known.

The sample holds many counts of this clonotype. The CDR3 loop reads CASSHGQGEPVAEAFF. For the CDR3, the DNA is TGTGCCAGCAGCCATGGACAGGGAGAACCGGTCGCTGAAGCTTTCTTT. The genes are TRBV4-2 and TRBJ1-1; TRBD1 aligns across 8 bases. Per the germline V gene, CDR1 is LGHNA and CDR2 is YNFKEQ. V was pared by 3 bases and J by 6 bases, with 12 bases of the junction left unmatched. CDR3 length equals 16 residues.

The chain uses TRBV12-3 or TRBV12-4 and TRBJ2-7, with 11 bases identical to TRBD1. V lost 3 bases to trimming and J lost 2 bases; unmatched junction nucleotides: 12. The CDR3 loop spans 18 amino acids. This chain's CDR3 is CASSFESVLGQGAYEQYF. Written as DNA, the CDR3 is TGTGCCAGCAGTTTTGAGTCGGTGTTGGGACAGGGGGCCTACGAGCAGTACTTC.

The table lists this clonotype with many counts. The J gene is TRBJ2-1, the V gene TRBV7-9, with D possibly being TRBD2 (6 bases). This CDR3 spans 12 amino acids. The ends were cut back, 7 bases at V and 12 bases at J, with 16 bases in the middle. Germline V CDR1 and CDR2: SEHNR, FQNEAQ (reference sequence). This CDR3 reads CASNKGGHGQFF. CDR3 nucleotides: TGTGCCAGCAACAAAGGAGGGCATGGGCAGTTCTTC.

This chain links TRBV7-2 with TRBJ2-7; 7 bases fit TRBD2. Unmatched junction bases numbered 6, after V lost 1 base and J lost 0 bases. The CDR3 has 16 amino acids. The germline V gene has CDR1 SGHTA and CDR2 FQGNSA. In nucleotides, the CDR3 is TGTGCCAGCAGCTTAGGGGCGGGAGTTCCCTCCTACGAGCAGTACTTC. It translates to CASSLGAGVPSYEQYF.

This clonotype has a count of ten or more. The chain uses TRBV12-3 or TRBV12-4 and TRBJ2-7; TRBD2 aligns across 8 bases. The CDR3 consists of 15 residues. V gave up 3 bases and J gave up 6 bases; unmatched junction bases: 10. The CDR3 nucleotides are TGTGCCAGCAGTTTCGCTGGCGGGAGGTCGTCCGAGCAGTACTTC. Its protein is CASSFAGGRSSEQYF.

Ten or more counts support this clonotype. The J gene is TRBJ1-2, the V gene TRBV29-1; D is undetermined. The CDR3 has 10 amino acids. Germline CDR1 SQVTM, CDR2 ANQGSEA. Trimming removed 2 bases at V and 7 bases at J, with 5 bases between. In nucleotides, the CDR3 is TGCAGCGTTGAATGGGGTGGCTACACCTTC. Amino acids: CSVEWGGYTF.